This T cell receptor beta chain was found in a study of early T cells in non-severe SARS-CoV-2 infection. In this sample, this clonotype turned up a few times. Unique molecular identifier tags were affixed to discrete cDNA molecules. Each CDR3 protein is one row after TCRdb ran MiXCR on the 5' RACE reads. The sample lists about 79,000 distinct CDR3 sequences, about 10% seen once, with approximately 4.5% in the top ten. The source of this sequence is an adult who was a healthcare worker with PCR-confirmed SARS-CoV-2 infection or an uninfected control (not recorded which). Sequencing used whole blood.

For the CDR3, the DNA is TGTGCCAGCAGCTTGTTACAGGGCAATGGCTACACCTTC. It is translated as CASSLLQGNGYTF. The gene calls are TRBV5-5 and TRBJ1-2; D perhaps matches TRBD1 (6 bases). Germline V lookup: CDR1 SGHKS, CDR2 YYEKEE (reference sequence). The CDR3 runs 13 residues. V shed 1 base and J shed 6 bases, with 10 bases lying between them.